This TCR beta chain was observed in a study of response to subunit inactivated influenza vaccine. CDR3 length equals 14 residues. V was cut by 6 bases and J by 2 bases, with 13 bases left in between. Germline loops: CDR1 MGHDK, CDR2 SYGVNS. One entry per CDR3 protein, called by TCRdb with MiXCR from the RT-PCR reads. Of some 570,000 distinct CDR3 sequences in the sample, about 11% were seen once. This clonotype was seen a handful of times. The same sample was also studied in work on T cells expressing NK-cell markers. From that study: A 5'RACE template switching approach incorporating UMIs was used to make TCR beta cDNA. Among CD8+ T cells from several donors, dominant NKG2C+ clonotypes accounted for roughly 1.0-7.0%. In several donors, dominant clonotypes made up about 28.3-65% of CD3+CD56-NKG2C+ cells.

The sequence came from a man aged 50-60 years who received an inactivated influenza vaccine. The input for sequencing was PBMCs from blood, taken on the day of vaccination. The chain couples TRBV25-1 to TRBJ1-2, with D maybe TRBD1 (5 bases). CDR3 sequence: CASRGTSENYGYTF. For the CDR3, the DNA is TGTGCCAGCAGAGGGACTTCGGAGAACTATGGCTACACCTTC.